This entry concerns a single TCR beta chain. The antigen is unknown. The source of the sample is a study of cytomegalovirus exposure and HLA in healthy donors. Study findings and constraints: Indistinguishable V segments, including TRBV6-2 and TRBV6-3, were excluded.

The PCR made use of 60 Vbeta and 13 Jbeta primers. Profiling relied on immunoSEQ multiplex PCR, and the TCRdb table lists in-frame clones only, not all of them. The sample contains over 150,000 clones, roughly 84% of which appear only once. V was clipped by 5 bases and J by 7 bases; unmatched bases: 16. The germline V gene encodes CDR1 SGHTA and CDR2 FQGTGA. The CDR3 runs 16 residues. The chain combines TRBV7-3 with TRBJ1-2, with 7 bases fitting TRBD1. The sequenced sample was PBMCs. This clonotype was sampled from a man between 25 and 39 years old in good health and CMV-seropositive. The CDR3 sequence: CASSPQQGTTDSGYTF. CDR3 in DNA: TGTGCCAGCAGCCCGCAACAGGGGACGACAGACTCTGGCTACACCTTC.